These 32 T cell receptor beta chains share one sample of origin, sequenced in a study of T cells in Graves' hyperthyroidism and ophthalmopathy. What was amplified from RNA transcripts were TCR beta CDR3 regions. HTBI primers were used for first-round RT-PCR of the TCR CDR3. TCRdb re-analysed the multiplex PCR reads in MiXCR, keeping a single row per CDR3 protein. The data show nearly 600,000 distinct CDR3 sequences, with over 11% seen just once and 4.5% to 6% held by the top ten. The sample consisted of blood. These receptors were taken from a woman aged 25 to 39 with Graves' hyperthyroidism that later progressed to Graves' ophthalmopathy.

This clonotype has at least ten counts. V gene TRBV6-1 combines with J gene TRBJ1-5; no firm D call. The CDR3 length is 14 residues. The ends were cut back, 1 base at V and 6 bases at J, with 10 bases in the middle. Germline CDR1 and CDR2: MNHNS and SASEGT. CDR3: CASSEGPIRQPQHF. The CDR3 nucleotides read TGTGCCAGCAGTGAAGGGCCTATTCGTCAGCCCCAGCATTTT.

In its sample, this clonotype was seen many times. The V call is TRBV19, the J call TRBJ2-4, with D unclear. Germline loops: CDR1 LNHDA, CDR2 SQIVND (reference sequence). This CDR3 region has 16 residues. Between the trimmed V and J ends, which lost 1 base and 0 bases, there was a span of 10 bases. The CDR3 sequence is CASSIVITLAKNIQYF. The DNA of the CDR3 is TGTGCCAGTAGTATAGTAATAACTCTAGCCAAAAACATTCAGTACTTC.

A few counts support this clonotype. The chain uses TRBV28 and TRBJ1-5; maybe TRBD1 (6 bases). This CDR3 has 15 amino acids. Germline CDR1 MDHEN, CDR2 SYDVKM. The V and J ends lost 6 bases and 0 bases respectively, with 12 bases between them. Here the CDR3 DNA reads TGTGCCAGCAGGGGGGGGGGCCTTAGCAATCAGCCCCAGCATTTT. It codes for CASRGGGLSNQPQHF.

Remarks on this clonotype: This sequence may be a read error, since a much larger clone differs from it by one base. The chain couples TRBV29-1 to TRBJ1-1; D unclear. The CDR3 has 12 residues. Per germline, CDR1 SQVTM and CDR2 ANQGSEA. Trimming removed 1 base from V and 5 bases from J, with 8 bases in between. CDR3 coding DNA: TGCAGCGTTGAAGGTCGGGCGACTGAAGCTTTCTTT. Its translation is CSVEGRATEAFF.

This clonotype was seen ten or more times. This sequence joins TRBV6-6 and TRBJ2-5; D unclear. The CDR3 runs 14 residues. Trimming removed 2 bases at V and 1 base at J, with 8 bases between. In germline, CDR1 is MNHNY, CDR2 SVGAGI (reference sequence). CDR3 residues: CASSYGISQETQYF. The CDR3 nucleotides read TGTGCCAGCAGTTACGGGATAAGCCAAGAGACCCAGTACTTC.

There are many counts of this clonotype. V gene TRBV11-3 combines with J gene TRBJ1-1, with no clear D. V lost 3 bases and J lost 4, with 15 bases in between. Per the germline V gene, CDR1 is SGHNT and CDR2 is YENEEA. This CDR3 has 15 amino acids. The CDR3 nucleotides are TGTGCCAGCAGCTTCTCATTAGGGTGGGCCACTGAAGCTTTCTTT. It is translated as CASSFSLGWATEAFF.

Notes on this clonotype: Being one base from a much bigger clone, this may be a read error. V gene TRBV5-1 combines with J gene TRBJ1-2; 8 bases map to TRBD1. Germline-derived CDR1 and CDR2 are SGHRS and YFSETQ. There are 16 residues in the CDR3. CDR3 sequence reads: CASSSQGAQESYDYTF. DNA for the CDR3: TGCGCCAGCAGCTCGCAGGGGGCCCAGGAGTCTTATGACTACACCTTC.

Many counts were recorded for this clonotype. V usage is TRBV7-2 and J usage is TRBJ2-2, with TRBD2 matching 9 bases. The CDR3 runs 16 residues. After removal of 5 bases from V and 1 base from J, the junction contained 5 bases not matched to a gene. CDR1 is SGHTA, CDR2 FQGNSA, per germline. The CDR3 loop is CASSPSGDLNTGELFF. The CDR3 DNA reads as TGTGCCAGCAGCCCTAGCGGGGACTTGAACACCGGGGAGCTGTTTTTT.

This clonotype was seen only a few times. The rearrangement uses TRBV28 and TRBJ2-4; TRBD1 might be the D (7 bases). In germline, CDR1 is MDHEN, CDR2 SYDVKM. The V and J ends lost 5 bases and 1 base respectively, with 15 bases between them. The CDR3 length is 16 residues. Written as DNA, the CDR3 is TGTGCCAGCAGTCCCGTGACAGGGAGGGCCAAAAACATTCAGTACTTC. Amino acid sequence: CASSPVTGRAKNIQYF.

The chain links TRBV7-9 to TRBJ2-4; possibly TRBD2 for D (5 bases). The V and J ends lost 4 bases and 4 bases respectively, with 14 bases between them. This CDR3 is built from 15 residues. Per germline, CDR1 SEHNR and CDR2 FQNEAQ (reference sequence). This CDR3 is CASSSLGGQKNIQYF. For the CDR3, the DNA is TGTGCCAGCAGCTCCCTTGGCGGGCAGAAAAACATTCAGTACTTC.

The V and J genes are TRBV24-1 and TRBJ1-1; maybe TRBD1 (5 bases). V was cut by 7 bases and J by 7 bases, with 15 bases left in between. Germline V gene sequence: CDR1 KGHDR, CDR2 SFDVKD. The CDR3 length is 13 residues. CDR3 coding DNA: TGTGCCACCAGCTCTTCCGGGACGCGTGAAGCTTTCTTT. It yields the protein CATSSSGTREAFF.

This clonotype was detected only a few times. Since a much larger clone is just one base distant, this may be a read error. The chain combines TRBV10-3 with TRBJ1-1, with D tentatively TRBD1 (5 bases). The germline gives CDR1 ENHRY, CDR2 SYGVKD. CDR3 length equals 13 residues. The CDR3 sequence is CAISDRQNTGAFF. Written as DNA, the CDR3 is TGTGCCATCAGTGACAGACAGAACACTGGAGCTTTCTTT.

There are many counts of this clonotype. V usage is TRBV12-3 or TRBV12-4 and J usage is TRBJ1-2, with TRBD1 identical over 7 bases. The CDR3 consists of 13 residues. After removal of 5 bases from V and 7 bases from J, the junction contained 7 bases not matched to a gene. The chain's CDR3 is CASSGGTDGGYTF. CDR3 nucleotide sequence: TGTGCCAGCAGTGGGGGGACAGATGGTGGCTACACCTTC.

At least ten counts were recorded for this clonotype. V and J are TRBV5-1 and TRBJ2-7; weak D call: TRBD1 (6 bases). The CDR3 sequence is 14 residues long. Between the trimmed V and J ends, which lost 4 bases and 3 bases, there was a span of 14 bases. Looked up from germline, CDR1 is SGHRS and CDR2 is YFSETQ. The CDR3 region is CASSRTDPRYEQYF. In DNA form, the CDR3 reads TGCGCCAGCAGCCGGACAGATCCCCGCTACGAGCAGTACTTC.

Many counts were recorded for this clonotype. The chain couples TRBV24-1 to TRBJ2-2; TRBD1 is a possible D gene (6 bases). The CDR3 covers 15 residues. V was trimmed by 4 bases and J by 0 bases, leaving 8 bases between them. Per the germline V gene, CDR1 is KGHDR and CDR2 is SFDVKD. DNA for the CDR3: TGTGCCACCAGTGAGGGGGACACGAACACCGGGGAGCTGTTTTTT. It encodes CATSEGDTNTGELFF.

This clonotype has at least ten counts. V gene TRBV7-2 combines with J gene TRBJ2-1, with 10 nucleotides matching TRBD2. Looked up from germline, CDR1 is SGHTA and CDR2 is FQGNSA. Trimming took 6 bases from V and 12 from J; bases not matched to a gene: 14. The CDR3 runs 15 residues. DNA of the CDR3: TGTGCCAGCAGTTTCGGACTAGCGGAGGTGGGTGCGCAGTTCTTC. This translates into CASSFGLAEVGAQFF.

This clonotype was counted ten times or more. The rearrangement uses TRBV20-1 and TRBJ2-3; 11 bases are shared with TRBD2. The germline gives CDR1 DFQATT, CDR2 SNEGSKA (reference sequence). V was clipped by 4 bases and J by 1 base; unmatched bases: 10. CDR3 length: 17 amino acids. CDR3: CSAIKGQGLAGTDTQYF. CDR3 sequence (DNA): TGCAGTGCTATTAAGGGCCAGGGACTAGCGGGCACAGATACGCAGTATTTT.

This clonotype appeared many times. This chain connects TRBV25-1 to TRBJ2-1, with 9 bases lining up with TRBD1. Germline trimming cut 2 bases from V and 0 bases from J; bases unmatched to any gene: 11. The germline CDR1 and CDR2 sequences are MGHDK and SYGVNS. The CDR3 covers 19 residues. CDR3 region: CASSEPNSGTGRSYNEQFF. CDR3 in DNA: TGTGCCAGCAGTGAACCGAATTCCGGGACAGGGCGCTCCTACAATGAGCAGTTCTTC.

This clonotype turned up a few times. This sequence joins TRBV20-1 and TRBJ2-3, with D perhaps assigned TRBD1 or TRBD2 (6 bases each). CDR3 length: 16 amino acids. Germline-derived CDR1 and CDR2 are DFQATT and SNEGSKA (reference sequence). V shed 3 bases and J shed 6 bases, with 22 bases lying between them. The CDR3 bases are TGCAGTGCTAGGGTCTACGGGGGCGGGTTGTGGGATACGCAGTATTTT. Protein: CSARVYGGGLWDTQYF.

This clonotype has a count of ten or more. The CDR3 protein is CASSERQGRTGELFF. The DNA of the CDR3 is TGTGCCAGCAGTGAAAGACAGGGTCGCACCGGGGAGCTGTTTTTT. The V and J genes are TRBV6-1 and TRBJ2-2; TRBD1 matches 7 bases. V lost 2 bases, J lost 4 bases, and 4 bases stayed unmatched. Germline V gene sequence: CDR1 MNHNS, CDR2 SASEGT. CDR3 length: 15 amino acids.

There are many counts of this clonotype. This chain joins TRBV20-1 and TRBJ2-3; 15 bases are shared with TRBD2. CDR1 and CDR2 (germline): DFQATT, SNEGSKA (reference sequence). V was clipped by 6 bases and J by 3 bases; unmatched bases: 7. This CDR3 is 16 amino acids long. The CDR3 region is CSATLGLAGGTDTQYF. Written as DNA, the CDR3 is TGCAGTGCAACCCTTGGACTAGCGGGAGGGACAGATACGCAGTATTTT.

In this sample, this clonotype turned up many times. This chain's CDR3 is CASSRKRQGEYEQYF. In DNA form, the CDR3 reads TGTGCCAGTTCCCGGAAGAGACAGGGGGAGTACGAGCAGTACTTC. The chain carries TRBV19 and TRBJ2-7, with TRBD1 matching 9 bases. Germline trimming cut 8 bases from V and 4 bases from J; bases unmatched to any gene: 12. In germline, CDR1 is LNHDA, CDR2 SQIVND (reference sequence). This CDR3 contains 15 residues.

This clonotype was counted many times. The V gene is TRBV6-1, the J gene TRBJ2-7, with 7 nucleotides matching TRBD1. Germline assignment: CDR1 MNHNS and CDR2 SASEGT. The CDR3 is 14 amino acids. The J segment lost 5 bases and the V segment lost 5 bases, leaving 9 bases of the junction unmatched. The CDR3 nucleotides read TGTGCCAGCAGTTATTCACAGGGGACCCACGAGCAGTACTTC. Encoded protein: CASSYSQGTHEQYF.

In its sample, this clonotype was seen a few times. CDR3 sequence (DNA): TGTGCCAGCAGCGACCTAGGGGGCGCTGACGGGGAGCTGTTTTTT. Its translation is CASSDLGGADGELFF. This chain joins TRBV5-6 and TRBJ2-2; 7 bases align to TRBD1. The ends lost 4 bases at V and 7 bases at J; junction bases unmatched: 10. This CDR3 is 15 amino acids long. The germline V gene has CDR1 SGHDT and CDR2 YYEEEE.

This chain connects TRBV30 to TRBJ1-5; a possible D gene is TRBD1 (5 bases). CDR3 size: 14 residues. CDR1 GTSNPN and CDR2 SVGIG come from the germline V gene (reference sequence). V was shortened by 2 bases and J by 4 bases, with 12 bases between the two germline ends. CDR3 in DNA: TGTGCCTGGAGTTCGGGGGTTAGGAATCAGCCCCAGCATTTT. Encoded protein: CAWSSGVRNQPQHF.

The V and J genes are TRBV30 and TRBJ1-4; the match to TRBD1 covers 8 bases. CDR1 and CDR2 from the germline V gene are GTSNPN and SVGIG (reference sequence). V trimming: 6 bases; J trimming: 6 bases; junction bases outside the gene matches: 9. This CDR3 region has 14 residues. The CDR3, as DNA: TGTGCCTGTACAGGGGGGCGCGGGGATGAAAAACTGTTTTTT. Translation gives CACTGGRGDEKLFF.

The genes are TRBV7-9 and TRBJ2-3; no reliable D call. The DNA end favors TRBJ1-5, so the J call may be wrong. The CDR3 runs to 17 residues. Per the germline V gene, CDR1 is SEHNR and CDR2 is FQNEAQ (reference sequence). CDR3 nucleotides: TGTGCCAGCAGCCCCCAAGGACGTAAGGGTTTGACGGATACGCAGCATTTT. Translating it yields CASSPQGRKGLTDTQHF.

This clonotype has at least ten counts. The CDR3 DNA reads as TGCAGTCAGAAAGGCAGCCGAATCCACTTT. Residues: CSQKGSRIHF. This chain connects TRBV20-1 to TRBJ1-6; D not resolved. The CDR3 is 10 residues long. Germline-derived CDR1 and CDR2 are DFQATT and SNEGSKA (reference sequence). V gave up 8 bases and J gave up 17 bases, with 16 bases separating them.

This clonotype was seen ten or more times. The chain joins TRBV28 to TRBJ1-5; 9 bases are a match to TRBD1. Germline V gives CDR1 MDHEN, CDR2 SYDVKM. This CDR3 is built from 21 residues. Germline trimming cut 2 bases from V and 0 bases from J; bases unmatched to any gene: 17. This CDR3 is CASSLTGVGQGYLNSNQPQHF. The CDR3 DNA sequence: TGTGCCAGCAGTTTAACGGGGGTGGGACAGGGCTACTTAAATAGCAATCAGCCCCAGCATTTT.

A few counts support this clonotype. V gene TRBV19 combines with J gene TRBJ1-5, with 7 bases that match TRBD1. V lost 5 bases and J lost 1; bases outside the gene matches: 5. The CDR3 is 15 residues long. The germline V gene encodes CDR1 LNHDA and CDR2 SQIVND (reference sequence). CDR3 nucleotides: TGTGCCAGTAGTCCCTACAGGGGCAGCAATCAGCCCCAGCATTTT. Its protein product is CASSPYRGSNQPQHF.

V is TRBV9 and J is TRBJ1-5; D unresolved. The CDR3 totals 12 residues. Trimming removed 0 bases at V and 6 bases at J, with 4 bases between. CDR1 and CDR2 (germline): SGDLS, YYNGEE. The CDR3 sequence is CASSVGGQPQHF. The CDR3 DNA is TGTGCCAGCAGCGTAGGTGGTCAGCCCCAGCATTTT.

The V gene is TRBV10-3, the J gene TRBJ2-1, with D maybe TRBD2 (6 bases). The CDR3 has 13 residues. V was trimmed by 6 bases and J by 5 bases, leaving 11 bases between them. Germline V gene lookup returns CDR1 ENHRY and CDR2 SYGVKD. The CDR3 loop is CAISPGADNEQFF. As DNA, the CDR3 is TGTGCCATCAGCCCGGGAGCGGACAATGAGCAGTTCTTC.